This T cell receptor beta chain was sequenced during a study of T cell responses to AZD1222 COVID-19 vaccine. Study-wide points: Nearly half of spike-specific TCRs reportedly go after variant regions that carry no mutations. Donors, mostly white British, included more females; clonal diversity was possibly underestimated.

Looked up from germline, CDR1 is DFQATT and CDR2 is SNEGSKA (reference sequence). Trimming left V 3 bases short and J 5 bases short, with 10 bases between. The CDR3 covers 12 residues. A remark on this clone: As yet, its antigen is unknown.

Sequenced by immunoSEQ multiplex PCR; TCRdb stores in-frame clones only, minus some. In the table there are 140,000 or so clones, 86% of which are singletons. The sequenced sample was peripheral blood, obtained 28 days after the second AZD1222 dose. The receptor's source is an adult who received the AZD1222 COVID-19 vaccine. This chain links TRBV20-1 with TRBJ1-1, with no clear D. DNA for the CDR3: TGCAGTGCTAGTCAGACGGAGACTGAAGCTTTCTTT. Its translation is CSASQTETEAFF.